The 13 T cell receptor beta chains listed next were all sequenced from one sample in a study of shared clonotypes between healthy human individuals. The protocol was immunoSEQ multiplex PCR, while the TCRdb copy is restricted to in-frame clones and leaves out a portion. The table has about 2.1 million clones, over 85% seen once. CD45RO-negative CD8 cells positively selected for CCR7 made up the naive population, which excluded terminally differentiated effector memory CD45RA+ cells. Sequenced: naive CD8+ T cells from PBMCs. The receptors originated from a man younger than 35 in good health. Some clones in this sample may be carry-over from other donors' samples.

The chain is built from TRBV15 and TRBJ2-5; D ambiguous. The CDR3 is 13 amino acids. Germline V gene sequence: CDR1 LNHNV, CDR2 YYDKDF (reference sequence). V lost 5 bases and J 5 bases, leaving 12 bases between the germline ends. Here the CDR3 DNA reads TGTGCCACCAGCTTTGTTGGTTGGGAGACCCAGTACTTC. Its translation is CATSFVGWETQYF.

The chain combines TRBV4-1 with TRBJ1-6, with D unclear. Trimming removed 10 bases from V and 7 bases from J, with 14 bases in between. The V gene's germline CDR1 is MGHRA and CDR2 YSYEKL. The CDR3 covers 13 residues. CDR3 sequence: CATLGATNSPLHF. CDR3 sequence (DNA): TGCGCCACTTTGGGAGCGACGAATTCACCCCTCCACTTT.

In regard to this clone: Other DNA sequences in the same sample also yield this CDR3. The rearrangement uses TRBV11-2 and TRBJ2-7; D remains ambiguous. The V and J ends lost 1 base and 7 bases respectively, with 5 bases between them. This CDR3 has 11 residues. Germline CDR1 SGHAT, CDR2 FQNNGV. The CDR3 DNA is TGTGCCAGCAGCTTAGTGGGTGAGCAGTACTTC. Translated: CASSLVGEQYF.

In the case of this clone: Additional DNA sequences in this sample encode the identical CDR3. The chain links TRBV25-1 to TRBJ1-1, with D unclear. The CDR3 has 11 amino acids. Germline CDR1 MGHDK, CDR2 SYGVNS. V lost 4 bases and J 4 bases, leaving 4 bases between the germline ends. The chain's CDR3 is CASSAGTEAFF. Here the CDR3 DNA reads TGTGCCAGCAGTGCGGGCACTGAAGCTTTCTTT.

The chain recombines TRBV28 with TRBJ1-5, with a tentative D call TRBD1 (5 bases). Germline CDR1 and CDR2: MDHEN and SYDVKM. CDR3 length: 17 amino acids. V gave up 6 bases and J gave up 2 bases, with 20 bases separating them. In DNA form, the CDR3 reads TGTGCCAGCAGCCTGGGGGTAGGGGTACTGGGCAATCAGCCCCAGCATTTT. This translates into CASSLGVGVLGNQPQHF. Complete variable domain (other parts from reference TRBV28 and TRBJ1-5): DVKVTQSSRYLVKRTGEKVFLECVQDMDHENMFWYRQDPGLGLRLIYFSYDVKMKEKGDIPEGYSVSREKKERFSLILESASTNQTSMYLCASSLGVGVLGNQPQHFGDGTRLSIL.

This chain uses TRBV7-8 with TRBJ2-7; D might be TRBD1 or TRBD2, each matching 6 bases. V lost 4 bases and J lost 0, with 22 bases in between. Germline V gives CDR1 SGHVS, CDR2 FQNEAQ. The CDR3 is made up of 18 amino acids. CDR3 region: CASSSGASGGFSSYEQYF. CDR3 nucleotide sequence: TGTGCCAGCAGCTCGGGGGCCTCCGGAGGCTTTAGCTCCTACGAGCAGTACTTC.

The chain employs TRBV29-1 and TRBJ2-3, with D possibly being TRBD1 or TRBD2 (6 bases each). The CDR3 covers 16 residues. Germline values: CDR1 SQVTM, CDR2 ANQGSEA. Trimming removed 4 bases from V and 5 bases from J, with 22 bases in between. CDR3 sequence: CSVVPLPGGEVDTQYF. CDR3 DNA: TGCAGCGTTGTACCGCTCCCCGGGGGCGAGGTAGATACGCAGTATTTT.

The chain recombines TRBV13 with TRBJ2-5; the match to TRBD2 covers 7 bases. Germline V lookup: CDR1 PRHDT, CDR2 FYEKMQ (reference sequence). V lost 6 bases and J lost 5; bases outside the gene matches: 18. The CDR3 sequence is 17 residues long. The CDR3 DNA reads TGTGCCAGCAGTTCGGGGAGGGGCAGGATTAAGGCGGAGACCCAGTACTTC. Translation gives CASSSGRGRIKAETQYF.

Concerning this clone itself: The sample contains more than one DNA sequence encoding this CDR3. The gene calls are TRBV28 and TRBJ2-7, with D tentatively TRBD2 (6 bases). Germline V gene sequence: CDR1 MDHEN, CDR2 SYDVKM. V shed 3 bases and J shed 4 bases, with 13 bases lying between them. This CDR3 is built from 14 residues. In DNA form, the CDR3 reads TGTGCCAGCAGTTTTGCGGGGTTTGGGTACGAGCAGTACTTC. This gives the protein CASSFAGFGYEQYF.

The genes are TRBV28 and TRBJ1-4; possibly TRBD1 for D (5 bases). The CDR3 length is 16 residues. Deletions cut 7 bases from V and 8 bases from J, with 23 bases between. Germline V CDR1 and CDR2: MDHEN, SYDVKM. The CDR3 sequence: CASTWGDQWAGEKLFF. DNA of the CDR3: TGTGCCAGCACCTGGGGGGATCAGTGGGCTGGAGAAAAACTGTTTTTT.

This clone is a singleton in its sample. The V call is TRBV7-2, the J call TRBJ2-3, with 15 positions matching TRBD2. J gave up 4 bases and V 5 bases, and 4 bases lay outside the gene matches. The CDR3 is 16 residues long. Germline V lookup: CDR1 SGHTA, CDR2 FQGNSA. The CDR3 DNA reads TGTGCCAGCAGCCAATGGACTAGCGGGAGGGCAGATACGCAGTATTTT. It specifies CASSQWTSGRADTQYF.

CDR3 DNA: TGTGCCAGCAACGAAGAGGGCACTTACAATGAGCAGTTCTTC. This sequence encodes CASNEEGTYNEQFF. The chain has TRBV4-2 and TRBJ2-1; TRBD2 is a possible D gene (5 bases). The V gene's germline CDR1 is LGHNA and CDR2 YNFKEQ. The CDR3 consists of 14 residues. V lost 7 bases to trimming and J lost 4 bases, with 14 bases between them.

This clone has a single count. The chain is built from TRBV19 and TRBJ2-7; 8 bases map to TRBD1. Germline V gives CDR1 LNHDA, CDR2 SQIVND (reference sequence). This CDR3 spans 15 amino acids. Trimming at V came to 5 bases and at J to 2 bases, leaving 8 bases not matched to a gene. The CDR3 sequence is CASSSPGTGPYEQYF. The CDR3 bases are TGTGCCAGTAGTTCCCCGGGGACAGGCCCCTACGAGCAGTACTTC.